This TCR beta chain is drawn from a study of beta chain features in type 1 diabetes. Study-level findings and limits: Cells that show high TCR expression could be over-represented by cDNA sequencing.

CDR3 length equals 14 residues. Germline V gene sequence: CDR1 GTSNPN, CDR2 SVGIG (reference sequence). Trimming shortened V by 4 bases and J by 0 bases, and 9 bases separated the two germline ends. Expressed TCRB transcripts were sequenced, since all the RNA that had been isolated was reverse transcribed. Clones were read by immunoSEQ multiplex PCR, and TCRdb kept only the in-frame ones, dropping some. The sample records some 330,000 clones, roughly 9.6% being singletons. A word on this clone: Its antigen is unidentified.

This sequence joins TRBV30 and TRBJ1-4, with D uncertain. The sequencing input was naive CD4+ T cells from blood. The sequence derives from a woman aged 30 to 39 in good health. CDR3 protein: CAWTKFSTNEKLFF. The CDR3 coding sequence is TGTGCCTGGACTAAGTTTTCAACTAATGAAAAACTGTTTTTT.